A single sample is the source of the 22 T cell receptor beta chains below, sequenced in a study of T cells after yellow fever vaccination. TCRdb re-called the 5' RACE reads through MiXCR, storing one row per CDR3 protein. The sample contains just under 600,000 distinct CDR3 sequences, around an eighth of which appear only once. Source: PBMCs, taken on the day of the yellow fever booster vaccination. The receptors derive from a man aged 25 to 40 who received the YFV17D yellow fever vaccine.

This clonotype was counted only a few times. V usage is TRBV24-1 and J usage is TRBJ2-1; no reliable D call. Germline CDR1 is KGHDR and CDR2 is SFDVKD. The CDR3 covers 14 residues. V lost 4 bases to trimming and J lost 7 bases, with 13 bases between them. CDR3 region: CATSDSDLGNEQFF. As DNA, the CDR3 is TGTGCCACCAGTGACTCGGACCTGGGAAATGAGCAGTTCTTC.

This chain links TRBV9 with TRBJ2-5; D call uncertain. CDR1 SGDLS and CDR2 YYNGEE come from the germline V gene. CDR3 size: 12 residues. Trimming shortened V by 3 bases and J by 1 base, and 4 bases separated the two germline ends. Here the CDR3 reads CASSATQETQYF. The CDR3 DNA reads TGTGCCAGCAGCGCCACCCAAGAGACCCAGTACTTC.

The chain links TRBV5-1 to TRBJ2-1; 14 bases match TRBD2. Trimming took 3 bases from V and 10 from J; bases not matched to a gene: 9. Germline values: CDR1 SGHRS, CDR2 YFSETQ. The CDR3 spans 16 residues. The CDR3 DNA reads as TGCGCCAGCAGCTGGGGGACTAGCGGGAGACTCGGGGAGCAGTTCTTC. Translation: CASSWGTSGRLGEQFF.

The gene calls are TRBV7-2 and TRBJ2-1; 8 nucleotides align to TRBD2. V gave up 5 bases and J gave up 4 bases; unmatched junction bases: 4. Germline lookup yields CDR1 SGHTA and CDR2 FQGNSA. This CDR3 contains 14 residues. The CDR3 reads CASSPSGRYNEQFF. CDR3 DNA: TGTGCCAGCAGCCCAAGCGGGAGATACAATGAGCAGTTCTTC.

This chain joins TRBV5-1 and TRBJ2-7, with TRBD1 matching over 10 bases. The germline V gene encodes CDR1 SGHRS and CDR2 YFSETQ. This CDR3 contains 14 residues. The V and J ends lost 4 bases and 6 bases, in that order; junction bases with no gene match: 7. The CDR3 protein is CASSPGTGAREQYF. The CDR3 nucleotides read TGCGCCAGCAGCCCCGGGACAGGGGCACGCGAGCAGTACTTC.

This clonotype was seen many times. CDR3 protein: CASSAGLAGNNEQFF. CDR3 in DNA: TGCGCCAGCAGCGCTGGACTAGCGGGGAACAATGAGCAGTTCTTC. The chain recombines TRBV5-1 with TRBJ2-1, with 12 bases aligning to TRBD2. Trimming at V came to 4 bases and at J to 5 bases, leaving 4 bases not matched to a gene. The CDR3 totals 15 residues. CDR1 SGHRS and CDR2 YFSETQ come from the germline V gene.

The gene calls are TRBV5-1 and TRBJ2-7; either TRBD1 or TRBD2 may supply D (5 bases each). Trimming took off 4 bases at V and 10 bases at J, with 12 bases between the two ends. The CDR3 spans 11 residues. Germline V gives CDR1 SGHRS, CDR2 YFSETQ. CDR3 sequence: CASSRDGVQYF. As DNA, the CDR3 is TGCGCCAGCAGCCGGGACGGGGTCCAGTACTTC.

V usage is TRBV19 and J usage is TRBJ2-7; TRBD2 matches at 11 bases. The CDR3 runs to 16 residues. Germline-derived CDR1 and CDR2 are LNHDA and SQIVND (reference sequence). The V gene end was trimmed by 3 bases and the J gene end by 4 bases; junction bases not matched to a gene: 8. The CDR3 DNA follows: TGTGCCAGTAGTATTCCTCCGACTAGCGGGAAATACGAGCAGTACTTC. This sequence encodes CASSIPPTSGKYEQYF. The whole variable domain, remainder taken from reference TRBV19 and TRBJ2-7, is DGGITQSPKYLFRKEGQNVTLSCEQNLNHDAMYWYRQDPGQGLRLIYYSQIVNDFQKGDIAEGYSVSREKKESFPLTVTSAQKNPTAFYLCASSIPPTSGKYEQYFGPGTRLTVT.

This sequence joins TRBV19 and TRBJ2-7; D gene unclear. Germline V gives CDR1 LNHDA, CDR2 SQIVND (reference sequence). V shed 6 bases and J shed 5 bases, with 17 bases lying between them. CDR3 length: 14 amino acids. As DNA, the CDR3 is TGTGCCAGTAGCCCCCCGTCGGGTTTGGACGAGCAGTACTTC. It encodes CASSPPSGLDEQYF.

The chain joins TRBV29-1 to TRBJ2-7; D ambiguous. The CDR3 is 12 amino acids. V gave up 4 bases and J gave up 3 bases, with 10 bases separating them. Germline V CDR1 and CDR2: SQVTM, ANQGSEA. CDR3 residues: CSVGRRNYEQYF. DNA of the CDR3: TGCAGCGTTGGACGTAGGAACTACGAGCAGTACTTC.

V gene TRBV5-1 combines with J gene TRBJ2-1; D possibly corresponds to TRBD2 (6 bases). The CDR3 is made up of 16 amino acids. Trimming shortened V by 0 bases and J by 5 bases, and 15 bases separated the two germline ends. Germline CDR1 SGHRS, CDR2 YFSETQ. CDR3 sequence reads: CASSLVGTGINNEQFF. The CDR3 nucleotides are TGCGCCAGCAGCTTGGTGGGGACTGGAATAAACAATGAGCAGTTCTTC.

Ten or more counts support this clonotype. The rearrangement joins TRBV12-3 or TRBV12-4 to TRBJ2-2; weak D call: TRBD2 (5 bases). The V gene lost 8 bases and the J gene lost 7 bases, with 8 bases spanning the gap. This CDR3 is 11 amino acids long. This chain's CDR3 is CASGAGGELFF. Here the CDR3 DNA reads TGTGCCAGCGGTGCGGGCGGGGAGCTGTTTTTT.

The chain combines TRBV20-1 with TRBJ2-7; the D gene is possibly TRBD2 (5 bases). The CDR3 length is 14 residues. Trimming took off 5 bases at V and 7 bases at J, with 21 bases between the two ends. CDR1 is DFQATT, CDR2 SNEGSKA, per germline (reference sequence). CDR3 region: CSASIEGSVGEQYF. In nucleotides, the CDR3 is TGCAGTGCTTCCATCGAGGGTTCGGTAGGAGAGCAGTACTTC.

V gene TRBV20-1 combines with J gene TRBJ2-3; 7 bases match TRBD2. The ends lost 3 bases at V and 0 bases at J; junction bases unmatched: 12. Germline V gene data show CDR1 as DFQATT and CDR2 as SNEGSKA (reference sequence). CDR3 size: 17 residues. The CDR3 sequence: CSASTYLSGASTDTQYF. The CDR3 DNA sequence: TGCAGTGCTAGTACCTATCTGAGCGGGGCTAGCACAGATACGCAGTATTTT.

The table lists this clonotype with a few counts. The chain recombines TRBV30 with TRBJ1-2; D perhaps matches TRBD1 (5 bases). Germline-derived CDR1 and CDR2 are GTSNPN and SVGIG (reference sequence). Trimming pared 4 bases from V and 3 bases from J, leaving 9 bases between. The CDR3 sequence is 12 residues long. CDR3 in DNA: TGTGCCTGGACTGGGGGTGACTATGGCTACACCTTC. It translates to CAWTGGDYGYTF.

The table lists this clonotype with many counts. The V gene is TRBV7-2, the J gene TRBJ2-7; no clear D gene. The CDR3 consists of 12 residues. Trimming removed 5 bases at V and 0 bases at J, with 5 bases between. Per the germline V gene, CDR1 is SGHTA and CDR2 is FQGNSA. CDR3 in amino acids: CASSGLSYEQYF. The CDR3, as DNA: TGTGCCAGCAGCGGCCTCTCCTACGAGCAGTACTTC.

In its sample, this clonotype was seen a few times. J is TRBJ1-1 and V is TRBV5-5; no definite D call. This CDR3 spans 14 amino acids. V was pared by 0 bases and J by 4 bases, with 10 bases between. Germline values: CDR1 SGHKS, CDR2 YYEKEE (reference sequence). The CDR3 DNA sequence: TGTGCCAGCAGCTTGGTCGGGTACGGCACTGAAGCTTTCTTT. It specifies CASSLVGYGTEAFF.

The chain carries TRBV5-1 and TRBJ1-1; 8 bases fit TRBD1. Germline-derived CDR1 and CDR2 are SGHRS and YFSETQ. V was pared by 4 bases and J by 3 bases, with 2 bases of the junction left unmatched. CDR3 length equals 13 residues. DNA of the CDR3: TGCGCCAGCAGCAAGGACAGGGACACTGAAGCTTTCTTT. Translation gives CASSKDRDTEAFF.

The rearrangement uses TRBV5-8 and TRBJ2-2; D remains unclear. Trimming stripped 1 base from V and 6 bases from J, with 16 bases between. Germline assignment: CDR1 SGHTS and CDR2 YDEGEE. CDR3 length equals 16 residues. The CDR3 region is CASSLKFGSLSGELFF. The CDR3, as DNA: TGTGCCAGCAGCTTGAAATTTGGCAGTCTATCCGGGGAGCTGTTTTTT.

The table lists this clonotype with a few counts. This chain uses TRBV7-2 with TRBJ1-2, with D unclear. The CDR3 is made up of 15 amino acids. Germline V gives CDR1 SGHTA, CDR2 FQGNSA. Trimming stripped 1 base from V and 7 bases from J, with 16 bases between. The CDR3 loop is CASSLEPRATGGYTF. CDR3 sequence (DNA): TGTGCCAGCAGCTTAGAGCCCCGAGCTACTGGTGGCTACACCTTC.

Many counts were recorded for this clonotype. V is TRBV11-2 and J is TRBJ1-1; D perhaps matches TRBD1 (6 bases). Germline assignment: CDR1 SGHAT and CDR2 FQNNGV. The CDR3 loop spans 14 amino acids. V was pared by 5 bases and J by 4 bases, with 14 bases between. CDR3 sequence: CASSPDSDSTEAFF. CDR3 nucleotide sequence: TGTGCCAGCAGCCCGGACTCGGACAGCACTGAAGCTTTCTTT.

The chain carries TRBV9 and TRBJ2-2; 14 nucleotides match TRBD2. Trimming removed 0 bases from V and 7 bases from J; junction bases left unmatched: 5. The CDR3 totals 17 residues. Germline V gives CDR1 SGDLS, CDR2 YYNGEE. The CDR3 here is CASSVGGLAGANGELFF. The CDR3 bases are TGTGCCAGCAGCGTAGGGGGACTAGCGGGAGCTAACGGGGAGCTGTTTTTT.